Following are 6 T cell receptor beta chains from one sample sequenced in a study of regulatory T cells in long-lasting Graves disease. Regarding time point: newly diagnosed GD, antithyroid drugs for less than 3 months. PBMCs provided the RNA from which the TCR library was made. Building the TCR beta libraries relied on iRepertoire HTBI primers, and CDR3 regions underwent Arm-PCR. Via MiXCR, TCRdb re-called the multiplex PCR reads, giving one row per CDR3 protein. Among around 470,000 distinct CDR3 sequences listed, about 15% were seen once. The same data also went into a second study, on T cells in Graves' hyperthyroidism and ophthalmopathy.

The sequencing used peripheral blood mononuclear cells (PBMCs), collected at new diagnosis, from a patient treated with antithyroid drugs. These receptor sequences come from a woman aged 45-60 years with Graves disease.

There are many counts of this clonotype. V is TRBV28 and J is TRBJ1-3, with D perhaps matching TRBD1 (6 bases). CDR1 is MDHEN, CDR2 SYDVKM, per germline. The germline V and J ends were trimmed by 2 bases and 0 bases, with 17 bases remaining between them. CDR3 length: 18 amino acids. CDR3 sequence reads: CASSLPRGQLLSGNTIYF. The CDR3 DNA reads TGTGCCAGCAGTTTACCCAGGGGCCAGCTTCTCTCTGGAAACACCATATATTTT.

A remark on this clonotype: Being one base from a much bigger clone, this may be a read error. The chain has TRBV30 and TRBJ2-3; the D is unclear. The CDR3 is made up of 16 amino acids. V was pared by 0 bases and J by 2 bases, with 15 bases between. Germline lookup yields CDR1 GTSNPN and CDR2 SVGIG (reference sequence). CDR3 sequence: CAWSVGQNPDTDTQYF. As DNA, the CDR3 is TGTGCCTGGAGTGTTGGGCAGAACCCAGACACAGATACGCAGTATTTT.

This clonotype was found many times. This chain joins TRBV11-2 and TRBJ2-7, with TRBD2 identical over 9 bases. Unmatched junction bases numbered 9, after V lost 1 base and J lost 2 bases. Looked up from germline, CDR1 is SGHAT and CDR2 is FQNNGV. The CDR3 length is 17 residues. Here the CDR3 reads CASSLVGFGGRAYEQYF. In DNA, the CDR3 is TGTGCCAGCAGCTTAGTTGGGTTTGGCGGGAGGGCCTACGAGCAGTACTTC.

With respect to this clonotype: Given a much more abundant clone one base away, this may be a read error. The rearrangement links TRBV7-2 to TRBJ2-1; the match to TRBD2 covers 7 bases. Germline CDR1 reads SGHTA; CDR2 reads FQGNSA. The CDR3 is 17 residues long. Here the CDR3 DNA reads TGTCCCAGCACCGAATATCAAAGCGGGAAGGTCTACAATGAGCAGTTCTTC. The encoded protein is CPSTEYQSGKVYNEQFF.

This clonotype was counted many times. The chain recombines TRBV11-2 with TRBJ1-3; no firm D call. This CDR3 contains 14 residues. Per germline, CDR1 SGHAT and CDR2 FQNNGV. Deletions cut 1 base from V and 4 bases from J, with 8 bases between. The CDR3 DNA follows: TGTGCCAGCAGCTTAGTACAGTTCGGAAACACCATATATTTT. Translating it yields CASSLVQFGNTIYF.

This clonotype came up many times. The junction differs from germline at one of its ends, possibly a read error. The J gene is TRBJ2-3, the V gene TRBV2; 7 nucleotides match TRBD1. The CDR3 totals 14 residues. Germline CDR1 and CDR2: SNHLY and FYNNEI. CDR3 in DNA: TGTGCCAGCAGTCCACAGGGGTACACACATACGCAGTATTTT. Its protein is CASSPQGYTHTQYF. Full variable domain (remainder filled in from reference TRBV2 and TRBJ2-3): EPEVTQTPSHQVTQMGQEVILRCVPISNHLYFYWYRQILGQKVEFLVSFYNNEISEKSEIFDDQFSVERPDGSNFTLKIRSTKLEDSAMYFCASSPQGYTHTQYFGPGTRLTVL.